This paragraph covers one T cell receptor beta chain sequence. The identical CDR3 is also encoded by other nucleotide sequences in the sample. TCRdb's table, derived via immunoSEQ multiplex PCR, lists solely in-frame clones and lacks some. The sample shows 250,000 to 300,000 clones, 86% of them seen only once. The data were obtained in a study of blood T cell repertoires in COVID-19. Overall study context: The United States, Italy and Spain supplied acute and convalescent COVID-19 samples. T cells, B-cell-depleted T cells, or PBMCs supplied cDNA or gDNA.

This CDR3 has 15 amino acids. Germline CDR1 and CDR2: SGHRS and YFSETQ. V gave up 0 bases and J gave up 0 bases, with 7 bases separating them. The J gene is TRBJ1-3, the V gene TRBV5-1; D not resolved. The TCR sequence derives from an older woman with COVID-19, enrolled during active disease. Material for sequencing was peripheral blood. Here the CDR3 reads CASSLGASSGNTIYF. Written as DNA, the CDR3 is TGCGCCAGCAGCTTGGGCGCAAGCTCTGGAAACACCATATATTTT.